This T cell receptor (beta chain) appears in the sequencing data of a study of CD8+ T cells in alopecia areata. Study at large: Tofacitinib exposure lasted 6 to 18 months, followed by 6 months off drug.

This clone is judged medium-sized. What it binds is unknown. Sequencing templates came from extracted RNA that was reverse transcribed into cDNA. Sequencing used immunoSEQ multiplex PCR; TCRdb keeps in-frame clones, though not all of them. The table has 75,000 to 100,000 clones, 35% to 45% seen once. The V gene lost 5 bases and the J gene lost 8 bases, with 27 bases spanning the gap. CDR1 SEHNR and CDR2 FQNEAQ come from the germline V gene (reference sequence). The CDR3 runs 18 residues. Whole-study results and caveats: Sharing of TCRs across patients appeared less clear than in mice, possibly for HLA-related reasons.

Source material: CD4+ T cells sorted from blood. This sequence originates from a human donor with alopecia areata. The genes are TRBV7-9 and TRBJ1-4; D perhaps matches TRBD1 (5 bases). This chain's CDR3 is CASSPWGTQNTREEKLFF. DNA for the CDR3: TGTGCCAGCAGCCCCTGGGGGACCCAGAACACGCGGGAAGAAAAACTGTTTTTT.